This T cell receptor beta chain was captured by sequencing in a study of T-cell reconstitution after alpha-beta-depleted transplantation in children. Study findings and constraints: From surviving recipient T cells and thymic progenitors came the high day-60 TCRbeta diversity observed in some patients. Alpha-beta T cells present about two months after transplant were reported to originate from several hundred expanded graft clones. Fresh T-cell production supplied most of the T-cell counts and diversity seen one year after transplant.

V lost 2 bases and J 4 bases, leaving 14 bases between the germline ends. Germline V gene data show CDR1 as SQVTM and CDR2 as ANQGSEA. The CDR3 sequence is 14 residues long. A remark on this clonotype: The antigen is not known.

A library of TCRbeta sequences, prepared with unique molecular identifiers, was generated. One entry per CDR3 protein, called by TCRdb with MiXCR from the PCR reads. The data contain around 420,000 distinct CDR3 sequences, about a sixth of them singletons. V usage is TRBV29-1 and J usage is TRBJ1-1; tentatively, D is TRBD1 (6 bases). Sequenced material: PBMCs, mostly from graft donor cells, taken 360 days after TCRalphabeta/CD19-depleted stem cell transplant. The TCR sequence derives from a boy under two years old who had a stem cell transplant for Wiskott-Aldrich syndrome, so the T cells may come from the graft donor. Written as DNA, the CDR3 is TGCAGCGTTGAATCGGGGGGCTCGGTCACTGAAGCTTTCTTT. Its protein is CSVESGGSVTEAFF.